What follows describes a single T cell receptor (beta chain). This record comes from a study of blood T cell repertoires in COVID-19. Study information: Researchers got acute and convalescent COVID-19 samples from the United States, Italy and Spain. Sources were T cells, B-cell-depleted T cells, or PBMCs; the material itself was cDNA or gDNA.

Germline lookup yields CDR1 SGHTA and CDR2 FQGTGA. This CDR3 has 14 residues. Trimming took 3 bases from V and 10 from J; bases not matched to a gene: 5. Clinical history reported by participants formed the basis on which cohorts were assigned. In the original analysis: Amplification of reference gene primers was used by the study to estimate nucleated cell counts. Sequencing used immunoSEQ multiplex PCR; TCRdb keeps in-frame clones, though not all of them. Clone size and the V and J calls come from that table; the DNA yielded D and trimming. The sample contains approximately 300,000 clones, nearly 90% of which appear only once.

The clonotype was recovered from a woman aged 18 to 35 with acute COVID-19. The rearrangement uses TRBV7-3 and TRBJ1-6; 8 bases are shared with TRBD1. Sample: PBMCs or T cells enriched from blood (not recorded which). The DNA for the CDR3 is TGTGCCAGCAGCTTCGGACAGGGAACCTCACCCCTCCACTTT. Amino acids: CASSFGQGTSPLHF.